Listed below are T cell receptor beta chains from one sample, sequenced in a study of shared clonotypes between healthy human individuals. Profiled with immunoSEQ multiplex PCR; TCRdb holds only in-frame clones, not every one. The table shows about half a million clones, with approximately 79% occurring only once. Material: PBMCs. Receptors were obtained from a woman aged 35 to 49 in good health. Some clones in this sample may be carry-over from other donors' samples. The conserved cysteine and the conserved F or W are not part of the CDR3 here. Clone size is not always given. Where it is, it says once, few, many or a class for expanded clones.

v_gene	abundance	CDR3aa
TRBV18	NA	ASSPPQGGTANEQF
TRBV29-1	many	SVEALGTGGTDTQY
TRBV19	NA	ATGTGRTDTQY
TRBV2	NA	ASSGGGETQY
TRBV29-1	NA	SVPTSLATQY
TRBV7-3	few	ASSLGQPQNYGYT
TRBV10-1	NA	ASSESSSGSLNEQF
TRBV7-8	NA	ASSLREDRPQH
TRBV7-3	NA	ASSLVGTGGDNEQF
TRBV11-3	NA	ASSTAGDRFTDTQY
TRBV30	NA	AWGGLAGVQF
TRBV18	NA	ASSPRLATGELF
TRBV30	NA	AWRGNTEAYNSPLH
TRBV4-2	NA	ASSQVRRETQY
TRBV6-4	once	ASTPQGLNQPQH
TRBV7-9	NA	ASSLGIPKYQETQY
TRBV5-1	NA	ASSNPGLDNGEQY
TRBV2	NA	ASSERETGELF
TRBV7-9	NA	ASSLSNTEAF
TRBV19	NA	ASNAWDSRDEKLF
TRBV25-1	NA	ASSVGGAITDTQY
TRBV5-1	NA	ASSQTGTGELF
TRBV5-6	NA	ASSLAGVFAEAF
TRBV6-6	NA	ASSVGVGTDTQY
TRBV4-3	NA	ASSQNGQVSTDTQY
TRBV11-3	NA	ASSPGLASYNEQF
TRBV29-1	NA	SVTPGVGADTQY
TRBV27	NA	ASWSGDEQY
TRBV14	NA	ASSQEFYTGQGDEKLF
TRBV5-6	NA	ASSLSRHTDTQY
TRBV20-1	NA	STVTNEKLF
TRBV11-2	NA	ASSLSGSLNEQF
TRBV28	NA	ATEAYTDTQY
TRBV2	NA	ASSETDNEQF
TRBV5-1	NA	ASSLALAGGELF
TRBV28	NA	ASRRSGAGTDTQY
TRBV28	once	ASSLPSVDTQY
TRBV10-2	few	ASSESPLVEGLASSYEQY
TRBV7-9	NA	ASSYRTGTTYEQY
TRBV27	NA	ASSLVNSAYNTGELF
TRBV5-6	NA	ASRLSPTGLETQY
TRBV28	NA	ATLRGLGSSGNTIY
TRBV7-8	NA	ASSLGVGYYGYT
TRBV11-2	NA	ASSYLGKSGELF
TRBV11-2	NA	ASSLFASGRWEQY
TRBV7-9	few	ASTLGGLAGEGQY
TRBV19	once	ASSGGTEATNEKLF
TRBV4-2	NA	ASSQDRGQGVYGYT
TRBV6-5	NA	ASSYSGSTEAF
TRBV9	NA	ASSVGLAGTYEQY
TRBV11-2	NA	ASSPHRKRESFEQY
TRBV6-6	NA	ASSYSRRAGETQY
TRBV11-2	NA	ASSFERYSYEQY
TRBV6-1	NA	ASSAAGGPYEQY
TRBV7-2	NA	ASSPRQGGYEQY
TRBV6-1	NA	ASATGLNTEAF
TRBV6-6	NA	ASRRPSSYNEQF
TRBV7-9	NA	ASSLRGTQY
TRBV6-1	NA	ASSYDRFNQPQH
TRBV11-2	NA	ASSLLRGEDGYT